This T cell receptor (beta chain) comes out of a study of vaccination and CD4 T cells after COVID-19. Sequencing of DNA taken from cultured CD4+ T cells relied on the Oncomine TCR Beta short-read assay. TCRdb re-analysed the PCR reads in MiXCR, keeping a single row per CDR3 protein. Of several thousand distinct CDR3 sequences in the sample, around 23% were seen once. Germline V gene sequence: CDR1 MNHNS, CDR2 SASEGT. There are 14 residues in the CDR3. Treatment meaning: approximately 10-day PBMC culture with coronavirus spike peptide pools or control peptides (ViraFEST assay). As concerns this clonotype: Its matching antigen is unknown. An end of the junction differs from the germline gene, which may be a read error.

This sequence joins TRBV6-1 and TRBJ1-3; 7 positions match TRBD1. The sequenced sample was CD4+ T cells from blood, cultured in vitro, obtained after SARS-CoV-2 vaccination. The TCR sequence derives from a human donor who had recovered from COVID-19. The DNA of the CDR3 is TGTACCAGCAGTGAAAAGGGACAGGGAAACACCATATATTTT. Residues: CTSSEKGQGNTIYF.